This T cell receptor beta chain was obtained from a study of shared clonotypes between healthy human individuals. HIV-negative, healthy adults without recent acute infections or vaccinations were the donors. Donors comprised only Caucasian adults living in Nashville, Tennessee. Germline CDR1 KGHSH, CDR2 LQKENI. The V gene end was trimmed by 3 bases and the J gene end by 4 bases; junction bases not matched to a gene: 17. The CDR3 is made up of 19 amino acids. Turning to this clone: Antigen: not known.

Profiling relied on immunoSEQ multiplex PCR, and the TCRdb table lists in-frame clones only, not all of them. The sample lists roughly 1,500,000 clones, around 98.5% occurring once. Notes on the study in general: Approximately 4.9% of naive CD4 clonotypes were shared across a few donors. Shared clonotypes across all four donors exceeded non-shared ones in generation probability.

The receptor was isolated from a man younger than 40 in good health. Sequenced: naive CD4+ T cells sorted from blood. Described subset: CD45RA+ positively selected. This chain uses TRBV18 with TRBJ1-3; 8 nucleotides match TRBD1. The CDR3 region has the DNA TGTGCCAGCTCACCTCTTCGACAGGGGAATTTAGTAGAGGGAAACACCATATATTTT. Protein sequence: CASSPLRQGNLVEGNTIYF. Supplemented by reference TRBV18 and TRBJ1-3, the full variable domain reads NAGVMQNPRHLVRRRGQEARLRCSPMKGHSHVYWYRQLPEEGLKFMVYLQKENIIDESGMPKERFSAEFPKEGPSILRIQQVVRGDSAAYFCASSPLRQGNLVEGNTIYFGEGSWLTVV.